This TCR beta chain was sequenced during a study of cytomegalovirus exposure and HLA in healthy donors. For the study at large: Tens of millions of unique TCR sequences came from HLA-typed donors in an early release. Caucasian-associated ancestry cluster membership applied to about 80% of several hundred genotyped donors.

The PCR employed 60 Vbeta primers together with 13 Jbeta primers. The method was immunoSEQ multiplex PCR; TCRdb's version includes in-frame clones alone and lacks a portion of them. The sample records more than 140,000 clones, about 80% being singletons. CDR1 and CDR2 (germline): SGHTA, FQGNSA. Trimming left V 3 bases short and J 4 bases short, with 10 bases between. The CDR3 spans 13 residues. To note about this clone: Its specificity is unknown.

Notes on the study in general: A missense variant in DCLRE1C was later tied to TCR beta V- and J-gene trimming. Per published reports, the classifier diagnosed cytomegalovirus status with high specificity and sensitivity.

Sequencing was done on a sample of PBMCs. The sequence was obtained from a woman aged 35 to 49 in good health and CMV-seronegative. The chain joins TRBV7-2 to TRBJ2-7; no firm D call. CDR3 coding DNA: TGTGCCAGCAGCTTTGGGCCCCGGTACGAGCAGTACTTC. Its protein product is CASSFGPRYEQYF.